The entry below describes one T cell receptor (beta chain). The data were taken from a study of radiation and T cells in renal cell carcinoma. Time point reported: baseline pretreatment blood. Treatment defined: 15 Gy SBRT to primary tumor, nephrectomy 4 weeks later. Serial blood draws occurred at baseline and 2 and 4 weeks post-SBRT. Measured with immunoSEQ multiplex PCR; TCRdb has only the in-frame clones, and not every one. This sample has 110,000 to 150,000 clones, with around nine tenths found just once. The clonotype originates from a woman in her forties or fifties with renal cell carcinoma. Specimen: blood, collected from a patient whose treatment included radiotherapy and nephrectomy.

The chain's CDR3 is CASSYSPTGDADTQYF. As DNA, the CDR3 is TGTGCCAGCAGTTACTCCCCGACAGGGGACGCAGATACGCAGTATTTT. This chain uses TRBV6-5 with TRBJ2-3; 8 bases map to TRBD1. The CDR3 spans 16 residues. Germline assignment: CDR1 MNHEY and CDR2 SVGAGI. The V gene end was trimmed by 0 bases and the J gene end by 4 bases; junction bases not matched to a gene: 6.